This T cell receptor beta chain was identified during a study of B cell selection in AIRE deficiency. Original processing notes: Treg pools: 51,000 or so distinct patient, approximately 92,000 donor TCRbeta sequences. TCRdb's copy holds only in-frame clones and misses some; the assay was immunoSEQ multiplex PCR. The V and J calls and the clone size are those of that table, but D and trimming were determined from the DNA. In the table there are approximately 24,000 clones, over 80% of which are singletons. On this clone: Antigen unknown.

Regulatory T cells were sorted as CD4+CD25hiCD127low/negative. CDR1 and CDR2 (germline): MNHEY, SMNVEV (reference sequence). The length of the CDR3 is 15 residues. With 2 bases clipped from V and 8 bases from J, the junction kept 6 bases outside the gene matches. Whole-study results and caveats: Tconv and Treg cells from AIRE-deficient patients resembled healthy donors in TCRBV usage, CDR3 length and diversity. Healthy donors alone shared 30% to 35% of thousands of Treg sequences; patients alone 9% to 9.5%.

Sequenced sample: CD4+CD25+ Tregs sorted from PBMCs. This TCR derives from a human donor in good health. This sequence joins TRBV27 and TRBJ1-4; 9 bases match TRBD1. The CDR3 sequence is CASSLTGGRAEKLFF. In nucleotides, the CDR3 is TGTGCCAGCAGTTTAACAGGGGGCCGGGCCGAAAAACTGTTTTTT.